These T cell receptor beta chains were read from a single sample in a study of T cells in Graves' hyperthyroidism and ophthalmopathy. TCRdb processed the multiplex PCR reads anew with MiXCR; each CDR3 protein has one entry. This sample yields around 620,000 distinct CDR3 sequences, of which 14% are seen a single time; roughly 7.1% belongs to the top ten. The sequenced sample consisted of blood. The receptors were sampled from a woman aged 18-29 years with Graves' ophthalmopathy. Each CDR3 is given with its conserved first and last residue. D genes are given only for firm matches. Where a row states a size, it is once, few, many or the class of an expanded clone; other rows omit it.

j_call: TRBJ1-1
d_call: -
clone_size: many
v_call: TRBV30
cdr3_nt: TGTGCCTGGAGTGTCCGGGAATGGGCTGAAGCTTTCTTT
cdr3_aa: CAWSVREWAEAFF

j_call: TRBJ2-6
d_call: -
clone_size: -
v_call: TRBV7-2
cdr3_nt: TGTGCCAGCAGCTTAGGGGAGGCTGGGGCCAACGTCCTGACTTTC
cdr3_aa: CASSLGEAGANVLTF

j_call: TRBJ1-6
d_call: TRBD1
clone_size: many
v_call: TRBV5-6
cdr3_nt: TGTGCCAGCAGCTTTCCCGGGACAGGGAGTTCACCCCTCCACTTT
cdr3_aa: CASSFPGTGSSPLHF

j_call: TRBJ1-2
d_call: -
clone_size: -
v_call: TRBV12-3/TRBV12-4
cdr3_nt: TGTGCCAGCGACTGGGGGGTCGTGAACTATGGCTACACCTTC
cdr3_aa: CASDWGVVNYGYTF

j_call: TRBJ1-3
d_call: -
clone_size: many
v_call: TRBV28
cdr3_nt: TGTGCCAGCAGTTTCACTCCTTATCAGTTCTCTGGAAACACCATATATTTT
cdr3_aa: CASSFTPYQFSGNTIYF

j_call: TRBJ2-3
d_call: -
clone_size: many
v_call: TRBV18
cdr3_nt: TGTGCCAGCTCACCACGGAACACAGATACGCAGTATTTT
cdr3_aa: CASSPRNTDTQYF

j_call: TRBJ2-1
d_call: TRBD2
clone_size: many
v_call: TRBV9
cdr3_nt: TGTGCCAGCAGCCCGACGCTAGCGGGAGGACGCAATGAGCAGTTCTTC
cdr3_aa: CASSPTLAGGRNEQFF

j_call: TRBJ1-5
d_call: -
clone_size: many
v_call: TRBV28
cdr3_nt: TGTGCCAGCAGGTATGGGACAAGTCGGCAGCCCCAGCATTTT
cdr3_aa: CASRYGTSRQPQHF

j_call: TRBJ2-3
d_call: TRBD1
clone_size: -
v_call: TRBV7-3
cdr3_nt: TGTGCCAGCAGCTTGAGTAGGGGGCAAGATACGCAGTATTTT
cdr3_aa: CASSLSRGQDTQYF

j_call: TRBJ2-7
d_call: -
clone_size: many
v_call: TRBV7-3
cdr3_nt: TGTGCCAGCAGCTCCTTTTCCGGGTCCTACGAGCAGTACTTC
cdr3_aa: CASSSFSGSYEQYF

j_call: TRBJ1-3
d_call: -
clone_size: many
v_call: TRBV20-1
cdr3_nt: TGCAGTGCTAGCCTCGAGAGCTCTGGAAACACCATATATTTT
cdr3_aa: CSASLESSGNTIYF

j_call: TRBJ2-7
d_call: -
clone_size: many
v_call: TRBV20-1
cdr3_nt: TGCAGTGCTAGAATGGCGGGAAGAGCGGTTGACTACGAGCAGTACTTC
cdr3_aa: CSARMAGRAVDYEQYF

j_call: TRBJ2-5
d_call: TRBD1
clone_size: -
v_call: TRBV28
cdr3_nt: TGTGCCAGCAGTTCGGGACAGGTGGATGACACCCAGTACTTC
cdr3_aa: CASSSGQVDDTQYF

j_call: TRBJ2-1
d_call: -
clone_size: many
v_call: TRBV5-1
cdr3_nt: TGCGCCAGCAGAATAACCGAGGGTAATGAGCAGTTCTTC
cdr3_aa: CASRITEGNEQFF

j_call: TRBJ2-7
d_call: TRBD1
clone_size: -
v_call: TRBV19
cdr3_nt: TGTGCCAGTAGCGGGACAGGGGGTAACGAGCAGTACTTC
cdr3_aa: CASSGTGGNEQYF

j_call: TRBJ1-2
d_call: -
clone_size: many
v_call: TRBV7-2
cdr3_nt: TGTGCCAGCAGCTTAGGAGGGGGTCGGTATGGCTACACCTTC
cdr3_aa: CASSLGGGRYGYTF